Each of the 16 T cell receptor beta chains below was sequenced from the same sample in a study of PD-L1 blockade in urothelial cancer. Time point denoted: pretreatment peripheral blood. Clones were sequenced by immunoSEQ multiplex PCR, and TCRdb holds only the in-frame ones, with some missing. This sample has about 130,000 clones, with approximately 88% found just once. The source material was PBMCs, sampled around atezolizumab (anti-PD-L1) treatment. Every receptor here comes from a man between 45 and 60 years old with urothelial cancer.

The chain links TRBV5-1 to TRBJ2-5; D remains unclear. Germline CDR1 SGHRS, CDR2 YFSETQ. The V and J ends lost 4 bases and 2 bases respectively, with 12 bases between them. The CDR3 has 14 residues. The CDR3 reads CASSGNSEQETQYF. CDR3 nucleotides: TGCGCCAGCAGCGGAAACAGTGAACAAGAGACCCAGTACTTC.

This sequence joins TRBV2 and TRBJ2-5, with 9 positions matching TRBD2. The J segment lost 5 bases and the V segment lost 9 bases, leaving 7 bases of the junction unmatched. The CDR3 is 13 amino acids. Germline CDR1 SNHLY, CDR2 FYNNEI. CDR3 region: CASTTGLAETQYF. The CDR3, as DNA: TGTGCCAGTACGACCGGACTAGCGGAGACCCAGTACTTC.

The gene calls are TRBV30 and TRBJ1-2; D gene uncertain. The V gene's germline CDR1 is GTSNPN and CDR2 SVGIG (reference sequence). This CDR3 contains 13 residues. Trimming left V 6 bases short and J 0 bases short, with 11 bases between. This chain's CDR3 is CACPTPANYGYTF. As DNA, the CDR3 is TGTGCCTGCCCCACCCCGGCTAACTATGGCTACACCTTC.

V is TRBV13 and J is TRBJ2-7, with 7 bases matching TRBD2. The V segment lost 4 bases and the J segment 5 bases; nucleotides outside the gene matches: 8. The germline gives CDR1 PRHDT, CDR2 FYEKMQ (reference sequence). The CDR3 runs 14 residues. DNA of the CDR3: TGTGCCAGCAGCTCAAAGTCTAGCGGACACGAGCAGTACTTC. Its translation: CASSSKSSGHEQYF.

This clone has at least ten counts. The V and J genes are TRBV27 and TRBJ1-3; D gene ambiguous. This CDR3 comprises 16 residues. CDR1 and CDR2 from the germline V gene are MNHEY and SMNVEV (reference sequence). The V and J ends lost 6 bases and 0 bases respectively, with 15 bases between them. The CDR3 DNA is TGTGCCAGCAGAGGGAGAGGGTCCCGCTCTGGAAACACCATATATTTT. This encodes CASRGRGSRSGNTIYF.

This rearrangement joins TRBV11-2 to TRBJ2-5; 8 positions agree with TRBD1. CDR1 SGHAT and CDR2 FQNNGV come from the germline V gene. This CDR3 spans 14 amino acids. Losses at the gene ends were 5 bases for V and 5 bases for J; bases not matched to a gene: 7. The CDR3 region is CASSPGGARETQYF. The DNA for the CDR3 is TGTGCCAGCAGCCCAGGGGGCGCCCGGGAGACCCAGTACTTC.

The gene calls are TRBV9 and TRBJ1-4; no clear D. Trimming pared 3 bases from V and 8 bases from J, leaving 14 bases between. The CDR3 is made up of 14 amino acids. Germline V gene lookup returns CDR1 SGDLS and CDR2 YYNGEE. The CDR3 nucleotides read TGTGCCAGCAGCGCCTCCCTTTTAGCGGAAAAACTGTTTTTT. Translation gives CASSASLLAEKLFF.

As for this clone: Relative to the germline gene, one junction end is altered; a read error may explain this. The chain is built from TRBV2 and TRBJ2-1; unclear D gene. Germline CDR1 SNHLY, CDR2 FYNNEI. The CDR3 extends over 13 amino acids. The CDR3 reads CASSTHSDNEQFF. For the CDR3, the DNA is TGTGCCAGCAGTACGCACTCCGACAATGAGCAGTTCTTC. The full variable domain, completed using reference TRBV2 and TRBJ2-1, is EPEVTQTPSHQVTQMGQEVILRCVPISNHLYFYWYRQILGQKVEFLVSFYNNEISEKSEIFDDQFSVERPDGSNFTLKIRSTKLEDSAMYFCASSTHSDNEQFFGPGTRLTVL.

The gene calls are TRBV7-3 and TRBJ1-2, with D perhaps TRBD1 (6 bases). Germline values: CDR1 SGHTA, CDR2 FQGTGA. V lost 5 bases, J lost 2 bases, and 9 bases lay in between. This CDR3 contains 13 residues. The CDR3 nucleotides read TGTGCCAGCAGCCCCGACAGGAACTATGGCTACACCTTC. This translates into CASSPDRNYGYTF.

The genes are TRBV19 and TRBJ2-1, with a weak D call TRBD2 (5 bases). The CDR3 is made up of 16 amino acids. V lost 3 bases and J lost 8, with 20 bases in between. The germline gives CDR1 LNHDA, CDR2 SQIVND (reference sequence). CDR3 region: CASSIAGLARTDEQFF. The CDR3, as DNA: TGTGCCAGTAGTATCGCTGGGTTAGCGAGAACCGATGAGCAGTTCTTC.

This clone was counted between two and nine times. The genes are TRBV28 and TRBJ1-5; perhaps TRBD1 as D (6 bases). This CDR3 spans 13 amino acids. Germline lookup yields CDR1 MDHEN and CDR2 SYDVKM. V gave up 5 bases and J gave up 2 bases, with 7 bases separating them. The CDR3, as DNA: TGTGCCAGCAGTCACAGGGGCAATCAGCCCCAGCATTTT. Residues: CASSHRGNQPQHF.

This chain links TRBV11-2 with TRBJ2-7, with 9 bases fitting TRBD2. The trim removed 4 bases at V and 6 bases at J, leaving 7 bases unmatched. The CDR3 length is 14 residues. Germline CDR1 and CDR2: SGHAT and FQNNGV. The CDR3 nucleotides read TGTGCCAGCAGCTCGCCGCGGGAGGGGGCCGAGCAGTACTTC. This translates into CASSSPREGAEQYF.

The chain combines TRBV30 with TRBJ1-3; D is unresolved. This CDR3 is built from 13 residues. Trimming took 0 bases from V and 4 from J, leaving 7 bases between them. CDR1 and CDR2 (germline): GTSNPN, SVGIG (reference sequence). CDR3 region: CAWSVWRGNTIYF. The CDR3 nucleotides read TGTGCCTGGAGTGTCTGGAGGGGAAACACCATATATTTT.

This rearrangement joins TRBV14 to TRBJ1-2; no clear D gene. The CDR3 runs to 15 residues. Germline V CDR1 and CDR2: SGHDN, FVKESK. V gave up 4 bases and J gave up 8 bases, with 20 bases separating them. CDR3 sequence reads: CASSRTGLLLRGYTF. In DNA, the CDR3 is TGTGCCAGCAGCCGAACCGGACTGTTACTTCGAGGCTACACCTTC.

The rearrangement joins TRBV9 to TRBJ2-1, with 8 nucleotides matching TRBD2. In germline, CDR1 is SGDLS, CDR2 YYNGEE. This CDR3 contains 15 residues. The junction had 10 bases not matched to a gene; V was cut back by 2 bases and J by 9 bases. CDR3 nucleotides: TGTGCCAGCAGCGTGGGGGCGGGGGGCATGGGTGAGCAGTTCTTC. It codes for CASSVGAGGMGEQFF.

This chain joins TRBV5-1 and TRBJ2-7; 9 nucleotides align to TRBD1. The CDR3 loop spans 15 amino acids. Losses at the gene ends were 4 bases for V and 7 bases for J; bases not matched to a gene: 12. Germline V gives CDR1 SGHRS, CDR2 YFSETQ. The CDR3 bases are TGCGCCAGCAGCCCCTCCGGGACAGGGACTCCGGAGCAGTACTTC. It specifies CASSPSGTGTPEQYF.